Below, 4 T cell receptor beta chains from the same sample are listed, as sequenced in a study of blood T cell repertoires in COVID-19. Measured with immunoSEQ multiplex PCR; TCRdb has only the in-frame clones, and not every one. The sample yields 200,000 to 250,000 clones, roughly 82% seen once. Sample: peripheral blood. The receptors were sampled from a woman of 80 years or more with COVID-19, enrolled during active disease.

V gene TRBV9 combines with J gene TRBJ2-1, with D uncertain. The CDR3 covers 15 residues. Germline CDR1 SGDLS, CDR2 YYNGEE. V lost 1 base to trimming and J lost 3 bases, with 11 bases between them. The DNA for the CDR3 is TGTGCCAGCAGCGTAAGTAGCCTGGACTACAATGAGCAGTTCTTC. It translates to CASSVSSLDYNEQFF.

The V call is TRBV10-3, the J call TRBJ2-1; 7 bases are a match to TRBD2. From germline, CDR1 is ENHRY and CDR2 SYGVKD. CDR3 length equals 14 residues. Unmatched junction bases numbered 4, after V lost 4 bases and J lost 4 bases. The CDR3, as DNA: TGTGCCATCAGTGGGGGGGGTACTTACAATGAGCAGTTCTTC. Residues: CAISGGGTYNEQFF.

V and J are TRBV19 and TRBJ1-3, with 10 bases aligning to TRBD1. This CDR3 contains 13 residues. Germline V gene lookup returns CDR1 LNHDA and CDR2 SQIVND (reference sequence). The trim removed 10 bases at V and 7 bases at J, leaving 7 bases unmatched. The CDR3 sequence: CATDRGIGNTIYF. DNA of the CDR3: TGTGCCACGGACAGGGGGATAGGCAACACCATATATTTT.

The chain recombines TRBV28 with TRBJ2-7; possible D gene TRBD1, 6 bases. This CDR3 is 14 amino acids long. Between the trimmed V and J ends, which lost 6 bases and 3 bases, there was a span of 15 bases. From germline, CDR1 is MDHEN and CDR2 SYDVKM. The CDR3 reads CASRDSIGGYEQYF. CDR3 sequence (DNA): TGTGCCAGCAGGGACAGCATAGGGGGCTACGAGCAGTACTTC.